This TCR beta chain was captured in a study of shared clonotypes between healthy human individuals. V trimming: 8 bases; J trimming: 3 bases; junction bases outside the gene matches: 7. The CDR3 is 13 residues long. Investigators spread the genomic DNA of each subset evenly over several immunoSEQ plates. Generated by immunoSEQ multiplex PCR, the TCRdb table keeps only in-frame clones and is missing some. The repertoire holds under 2,500,000 clones, with about 94% as singletons. Study-wide results and limits: A reduction in generation probabilities was seen for non-shared clonotypes relative to those shared by all four donors.

Details on this clone: Its cognate antigen is unknown.

This sequence joins TRBV5-3 and TRBJ2-7; 8 bases are a match to TRBD2. TRBV5-3 is labeled an ORF, and its function is uncertain. The sequence came from a man between 18 and 35 years old in good health. Sequencing was performed on naive CD4+ T cells sorted from blood. This sample's subset: CD45RA+ positively selected. The CDR3 loop is CASKRGPFYEQYF. In DNA, the CDR3 is TGTGCCAGCAAGCGGGGGCCTTTCTACGAGCAGTACTTC.